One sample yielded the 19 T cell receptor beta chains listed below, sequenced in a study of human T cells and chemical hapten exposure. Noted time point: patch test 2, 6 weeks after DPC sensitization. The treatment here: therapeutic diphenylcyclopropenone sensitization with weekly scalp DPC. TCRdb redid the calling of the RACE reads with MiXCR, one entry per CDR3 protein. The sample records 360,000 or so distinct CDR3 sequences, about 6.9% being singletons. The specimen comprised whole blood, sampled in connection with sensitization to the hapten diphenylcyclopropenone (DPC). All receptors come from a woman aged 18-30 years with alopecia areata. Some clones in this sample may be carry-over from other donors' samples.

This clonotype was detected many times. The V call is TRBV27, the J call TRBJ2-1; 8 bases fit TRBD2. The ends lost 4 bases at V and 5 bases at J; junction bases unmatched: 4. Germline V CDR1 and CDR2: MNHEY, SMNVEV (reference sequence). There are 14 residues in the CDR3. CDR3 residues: CASSSSGGHNEQFF. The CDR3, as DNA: TGTGCCAGCAGTTCAAGCGGGGGCCACAATGAGCAGTTCTTC.

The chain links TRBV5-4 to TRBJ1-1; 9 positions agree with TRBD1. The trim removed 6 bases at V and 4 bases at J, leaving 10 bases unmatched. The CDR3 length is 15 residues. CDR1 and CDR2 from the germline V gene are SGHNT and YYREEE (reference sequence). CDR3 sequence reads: CASTLDRGTRTEAFF. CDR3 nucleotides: TGTGCCAGCACCCTGGACAGGGGAACGCGCACTGAAGCTTTCTTT.

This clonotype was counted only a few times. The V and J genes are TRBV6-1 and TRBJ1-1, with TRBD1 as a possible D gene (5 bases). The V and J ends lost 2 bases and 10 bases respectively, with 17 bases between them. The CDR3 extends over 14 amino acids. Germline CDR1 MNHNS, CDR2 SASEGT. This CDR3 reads CASSEIPFKGRAFF. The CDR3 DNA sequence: TGTGCCAGCAGTGAAATCCCATTTAAGGGGAGAGCTTTCTTT.

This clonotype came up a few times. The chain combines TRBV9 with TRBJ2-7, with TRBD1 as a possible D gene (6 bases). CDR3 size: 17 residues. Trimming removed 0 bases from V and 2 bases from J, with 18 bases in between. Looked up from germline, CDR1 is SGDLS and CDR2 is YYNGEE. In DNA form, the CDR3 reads TGTGCCAGCAGCGTAGCTACTTCGGCAGGGGCTACCTACGAGCAGTACTTC. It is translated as CASSVATSAGATYEQYF.

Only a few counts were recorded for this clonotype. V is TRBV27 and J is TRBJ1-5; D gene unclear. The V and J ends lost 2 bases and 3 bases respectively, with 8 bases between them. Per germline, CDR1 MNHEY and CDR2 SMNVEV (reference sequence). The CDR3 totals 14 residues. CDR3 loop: CASSLGPNNQPQHF. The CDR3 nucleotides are TGTGCCAGCAGTTTAGGGCCAAACAATCAGCCCCAGCATTTT.

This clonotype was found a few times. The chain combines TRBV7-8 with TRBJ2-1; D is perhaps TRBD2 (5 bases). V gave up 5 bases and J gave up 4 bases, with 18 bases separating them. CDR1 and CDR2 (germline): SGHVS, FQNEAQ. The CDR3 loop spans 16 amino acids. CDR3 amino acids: CASSRFGGGNYNEQFF. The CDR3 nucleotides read TGTGCCAGCAGCCGCTTCGGAGGCGGAAATTACAATGAGCAGTTCTTC.

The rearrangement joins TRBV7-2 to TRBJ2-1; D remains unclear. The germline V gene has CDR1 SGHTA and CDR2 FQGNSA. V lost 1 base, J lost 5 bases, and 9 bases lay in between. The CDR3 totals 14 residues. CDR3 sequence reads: CASSLGPNNNEQFF. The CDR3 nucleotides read TGTGCCAGCAGCTTAGGTCCCAATAACAATGAGCAGTTCTTC.

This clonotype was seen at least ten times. CDR3 in amino acids: CASSPLDIRYEQYF. The CDR3 coding sequence is TGTGCCAGCAGTCCCCTGGACATCAGGTACGAGCAGTACTTC. This rearrangement joins TRBV7-9 to TRBJ2-7, with D tentatively TRBD1 (5 bases). The CDR3 has 14 amino acids. The germline V and J ends were trimmed by 6 bases and 4 bases, with 16 bases remaining between them. Germline values: CDR1 SEHNR, CDR2 FQNEAQ (reference sequence).

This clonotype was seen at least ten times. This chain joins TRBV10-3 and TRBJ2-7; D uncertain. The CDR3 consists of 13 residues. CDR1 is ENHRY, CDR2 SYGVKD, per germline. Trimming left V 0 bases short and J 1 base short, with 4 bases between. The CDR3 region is CAISESVSYEQYF. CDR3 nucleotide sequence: TGTGCCATCAGTGAGTCCGTATCCTACGAGCAGTACTTC.

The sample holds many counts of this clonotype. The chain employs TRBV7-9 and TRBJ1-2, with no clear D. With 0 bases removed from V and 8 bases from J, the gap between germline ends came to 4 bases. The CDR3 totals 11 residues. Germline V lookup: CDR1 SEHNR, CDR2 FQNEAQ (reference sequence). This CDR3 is CASSLAGGYTF. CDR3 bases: TGTGCCAGCAGCTTAGCGGGAGGCTACACCTTC.

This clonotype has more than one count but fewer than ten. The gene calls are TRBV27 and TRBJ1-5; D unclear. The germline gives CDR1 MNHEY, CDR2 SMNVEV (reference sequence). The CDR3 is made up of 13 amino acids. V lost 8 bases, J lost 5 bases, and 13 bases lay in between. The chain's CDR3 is CASRSWGDQPQHF. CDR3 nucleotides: TGTGCCAGCCGAAGCTGGGGTGATCAGCCCCAGCATTTT.

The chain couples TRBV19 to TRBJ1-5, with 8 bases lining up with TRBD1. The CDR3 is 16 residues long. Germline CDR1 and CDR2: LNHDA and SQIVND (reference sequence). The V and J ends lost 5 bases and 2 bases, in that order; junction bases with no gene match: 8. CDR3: CASSVTGGMGNQPQHF. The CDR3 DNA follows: TGTGCCAGTAGTGTAACAGGGGGAATGGGCAATCAGCCCCAGCATTTT.

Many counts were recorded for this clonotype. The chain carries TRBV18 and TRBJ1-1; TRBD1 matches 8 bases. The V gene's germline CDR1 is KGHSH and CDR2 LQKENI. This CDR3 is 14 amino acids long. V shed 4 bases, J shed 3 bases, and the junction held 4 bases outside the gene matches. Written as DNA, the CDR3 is TGTGCCAGCTCACAAAACAGGGGGTACACTGAAGCTTTCTTT. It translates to CASSQNRGYTEAFF.

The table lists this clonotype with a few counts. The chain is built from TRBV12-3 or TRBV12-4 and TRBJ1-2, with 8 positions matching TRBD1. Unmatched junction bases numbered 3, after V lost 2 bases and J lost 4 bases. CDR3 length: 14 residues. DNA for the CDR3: TGTGCCAGCAGTTTAAGGGACAGGATCTATGGCTACACCTTC. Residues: CASSLRDRIYGYTF.

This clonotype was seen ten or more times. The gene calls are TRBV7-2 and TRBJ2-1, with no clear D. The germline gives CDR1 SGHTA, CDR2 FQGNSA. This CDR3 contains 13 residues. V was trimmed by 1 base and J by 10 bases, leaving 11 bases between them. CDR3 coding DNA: TGTGCCAGCAGCTTAGACCAACTGCGGGAGCAGTTCTTC. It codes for CASSLDQLREQFF.

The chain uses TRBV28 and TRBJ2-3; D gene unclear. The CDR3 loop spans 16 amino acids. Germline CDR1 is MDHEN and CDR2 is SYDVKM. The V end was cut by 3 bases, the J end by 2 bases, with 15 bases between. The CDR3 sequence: CASSFKRWASTDTQYF. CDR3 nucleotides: TGTGCCAGCAGTTTTAAGCGCTGGGCCTCCACAGATACGCAGTATTTT. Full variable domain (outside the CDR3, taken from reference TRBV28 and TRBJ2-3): DVKVTQSSRYLVKRTGEKVFLECVQDMDHENMFWYRQDPGLGLRLIYFSYDVKMKEKGDIPEGYSVSREKKERFSLILESASTNQTSMYLCASSFKRWASTDTQYFGPGTRLTVL.

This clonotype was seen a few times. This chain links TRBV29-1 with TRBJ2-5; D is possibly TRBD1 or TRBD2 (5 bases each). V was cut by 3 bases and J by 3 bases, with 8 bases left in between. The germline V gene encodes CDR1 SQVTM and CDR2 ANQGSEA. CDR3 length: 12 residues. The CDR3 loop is CSVEGTEETQYF. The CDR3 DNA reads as TGCAGCGTTGAGGGGACGGAAGAGACCCAGTACTTC.

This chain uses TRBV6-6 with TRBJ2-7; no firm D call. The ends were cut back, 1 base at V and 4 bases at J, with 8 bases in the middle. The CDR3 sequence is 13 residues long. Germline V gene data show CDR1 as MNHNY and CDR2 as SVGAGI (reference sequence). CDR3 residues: CASSYLGFYEQYF. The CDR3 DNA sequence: TGTGCCAGCAGTTACTTGGGATTTTACGAGCAGTACTTC.

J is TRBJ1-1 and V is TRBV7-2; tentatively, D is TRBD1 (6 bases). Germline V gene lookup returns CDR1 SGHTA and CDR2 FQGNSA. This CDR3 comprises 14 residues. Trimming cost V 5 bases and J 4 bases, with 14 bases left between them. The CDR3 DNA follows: TGTGCCAGCAGCCGAATCCAGGGGAGCACTGAAGCTTTCTTT. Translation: CASSRIQGSTEAFF.